These 7 T cell receptor beta chains were sequenced from one sample in a study of molecular identifiers for immune sequencing clone quantification. TCRdb ran MiXCR on the PCR reads and lists one entry per CDR3 protein. In the table there are approximately 680,000 distinct CDR3 sequences, around 25% of which are singletons. Sequencing was carried out using naive CD8+ T cells from blood, with Jurkat cell RNA spiked in. Specified subset: FACS-sorted CD8+CD4-CCR7+CD45RA+ naive T cells. The receptors originated from a human donor in good health. Some libraries in this study had Jurkat cell RNA spiked in.

This clonotype was seen ten or more times. The chain recombines TRBV12-3 or TRBV12-4 with TRBJ2-2, with a tentative D call TRBD1 (5 bases). CDR3 length: 14 residues. Trimming removed 7 bases from V and 1 base from J, with 10 bases in between. The CDR3 DNA sequence: TGTGCCAGCAAAGACAGATGGAACACCGGGGAGCTGTTTTTT. The encoded protein is CASKDRWNTGELFF.

The chain employs TRBV7-2 and TRBJ1-2; D gene ambiguous. V was clipped by 1 base and J by 0 bases, with 6 bases between them. The germline gives CDR1 SGHTA, CDR2 FQGNSA. There are 14 residues in the CDR3. Written as DNA, the CDR3 is TGTGCCAGCAGCTTAGATAGCACTAACTATGGCTACACCTTC. Translating gives CASSLDSTNYGYTF.

This clonotype was seen more than once but under ten times. The rearrangement links TRBV12-3 or TRBV12-4 to TRBJ2-7, with 7 bases lining up with TRBD2. CDR3 size: 15 residues. The V and J ends lost 5 bases and 4 bases, in that order; junction bases with no gene match: 11. The CDR3 nucleotides read TGTGCCAGCAGTCGCCCGTGGGGGGGAAGTTACGAGCAGTACTTC. This gives the protein CASSRPWGGSYEQYF.

On this clonotype itself: A much larger clonotype is one base distant, so this may be a read error. V and J are TRBV5-6 and TRBJ1-1, with D unclear. With 4 bases removed from V and 7 bases from J, the gap between germline ends came to 14 bases. The CDR3 contains 13 residues. Germline CDR1 SGHDT, CDR2 YYEEEE. Here the CDR3 DNA reads TGTGCCAGCAGCCTTGGCACCGCGTATGAAGCTTTCTTT. Protein product: CASSLGTAYEAFF.

This clonotype showed up just a few times. This chain links TRBV18 with TRBJ1-5; 7 bases map to TRBD1. With 3 bases clipped from V and 0 bases from J, the junction kept 11 bases outside the gene matches. The CDR3 extends over 18 amino acids. Germline V gene lookup returns CDR1 KGHSH and CDR2 LQKENI. CDR3 DNA: TGTGCCAGCTCACCCCCATTCGGACAGGAGCATAGCAATCAGCCCCAGCATTTT. As protein: CASSPPFGQEHSNQPQHF.

V is TRBV20-1 and J is TRBJ1-2, with a possible D match to TRBD1 (5 bases). V was pared by 0 bases and J by 3 bases, with 20 bases between. Germline CDR1 and CDR2: DFQATT and SNEGSKA (reference sequence). The CDR3 contains 17 residues. This chain's CDR3 is CSARDYEPGGGYYGYTF. The CDR3 DNA reads TGCAGTGCTAGAGATTACGAACCCGGGGGGGGGTACTATGGCTACACCTTC.

Concerning this clonotype itself: Being one base from a much bigger clone, this may be a read error. The chain has TRBV4-3 and TRBJ1-1; D possibly corresponds to TRBD1 (6 bases). There are 16 residues in the CDR3. From germline, CDR1 is LGHNA and CDR2 YSLEER. The CDR3 nucleotides are TGCGCCAGCAGCCAAGCTTCTAGGGGGACGACGACTGGAGCTTTCTTT. Its translation: CASSQASRGTTTGAFF.